This TCR beta chain was retrieved from a study of blood T cells in healthy people across ages. Study-wide points: Roughly linear age-related decline in beta diversity appeared, significant by age roughly 40.

A second PCR, run for roughly 7 to 11 cycles, used a sample-barcoded 5' primer plus a J-beta primer mix. Each CDR3 protein is one row after TCRdb ran MiXCR on the 5' RACE reads. The sample includes roughly 2 million distinct CDR3 sequences, roughly 50% of them seen just once. As to this clonotype: What it binds is not known.

There were at least 6 micrograms of total RNA extracted from every sample. Germline loops: CDR1 LGHNA, CDR2 YSLEER. The ends were cut back, 0 bases at V and 8 bases at J, with 13 bases in the middle. The CDR3 is made up of 15 amino acids. Sequences were obtained from blood. The TCR originated in a woman between 40 and 55 years old in good health. The V call is TRBV4-3, the J call TRBJ1-4; D is undetermined. The chain's CDR3 is CASSQDIQRKEKLFF. The CDR3 bases are TGCGCCAGCAGCCAAGATATACAGAGGAAAGAAAAACTGTTTTTT.